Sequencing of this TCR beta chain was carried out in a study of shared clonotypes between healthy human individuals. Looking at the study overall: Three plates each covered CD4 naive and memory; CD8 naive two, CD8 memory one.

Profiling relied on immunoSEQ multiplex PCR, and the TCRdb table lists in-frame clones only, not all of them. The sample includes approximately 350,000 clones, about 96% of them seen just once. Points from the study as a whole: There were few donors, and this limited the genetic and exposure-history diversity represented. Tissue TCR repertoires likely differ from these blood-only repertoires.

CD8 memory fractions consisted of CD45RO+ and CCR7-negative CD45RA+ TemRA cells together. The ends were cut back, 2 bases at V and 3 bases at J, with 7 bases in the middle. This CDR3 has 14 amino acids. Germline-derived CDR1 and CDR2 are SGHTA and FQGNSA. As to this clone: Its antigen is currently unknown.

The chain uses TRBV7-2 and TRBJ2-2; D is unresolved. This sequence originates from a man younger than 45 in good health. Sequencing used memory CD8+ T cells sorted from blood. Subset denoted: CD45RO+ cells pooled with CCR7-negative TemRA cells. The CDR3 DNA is TGTGCCAGCAGCTTATTACCCTACACCGGGGAGCTGTTTTTT. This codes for CASSLLPYTGELFF.